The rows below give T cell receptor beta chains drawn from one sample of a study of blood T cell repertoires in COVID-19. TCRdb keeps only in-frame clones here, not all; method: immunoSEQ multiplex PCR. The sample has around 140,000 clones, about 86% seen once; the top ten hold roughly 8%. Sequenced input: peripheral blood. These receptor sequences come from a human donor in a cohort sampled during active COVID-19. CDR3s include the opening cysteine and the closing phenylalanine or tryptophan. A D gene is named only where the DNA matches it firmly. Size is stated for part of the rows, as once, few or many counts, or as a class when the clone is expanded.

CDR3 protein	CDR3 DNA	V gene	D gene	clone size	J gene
CASSLPREEDTQYF	TGCGCCAGCAGCTTGCCCAGGGAGGAAGATACGCAGTATTTT	TRBV5-1	.	few	TRBJ2-3
CASSPLEQSYEQYF	TGTGCCAGCAGCCCCCTGGAACAGAGTTACGAGCAGTACTTC	TRBV7-8	.	.	TRBJ2-7
CASSLDATDYNEQFF	TGTGCCAGCAGCTTAGATGCGACAGACTACAATGAGCAGTTCTTC	TRBV7-2	.	once	TRBJ2-1
CASAGRRDGYTF	TGTGCCAGCGCAGGGAGGCGGGATGGCTACACCTTC	TRBV27	.	few	TRBJ1-2
CASSQVTSGMNTQYF	TGTGCCAGCAGCCAAGTGACTAGCGGGATGAATACGCAGTATTTT	TRBV4-2	TRBD2	few	TRBJ2-3
CASSLANWGSGRARSYEQYF	TGTGCCAGCAGCTTAGCCAATTGGGGTAGCGGGAGGGCGAGGTCCTACGAGCAGTACTTC	TRBV7-2	TRBD2	.	TRBJ2-7
CASSMTGSSYEQYF	TGTGCCAGTAGTATGACAGGGAGCTCCTACGAGCAGTACTTC	TRBV19	TRBD1	.	TRBJ2-7
CASSEWSGTGAYEQYF	TGCGCCAGCAGTGAGTGGAGTGGGACAGGGGCCTACGAGCAGTACTTC	TRBV10-2	TRBD1	.	TRBJ2-7
CASSYFSTPWGGEGGEQYF	TGTGCCAGCAGTTACTTTTCCACCCCTTGGGGGGGAGAAGGGGGCGAGCAGTACTTC	TRBV6-2/TRBV6-3	.	.	TRBJ2-7
CASSKSGTTLQETQYF	TGCGCCAGCAGCAAATCCGGGACAACCCTCCAAGAGACCCAGTACTTC	TRBV5-1	.	once	TRBJ2-5
CASSKLAGANTGELFF	TGTGCCAGCAGTAAACTAGCGGGAGCGAACACCGGGGAGCTGTTTTTT	TRBV9	TRBD2	once	TRBJ2-2
CASSPTDRGQPQHF	TGTGCCAGCAGCCCCACAGACCGGGGTCAGCCCCAGCATTTT	TRBV7-8	.	few	TRBJ1-5
CASSMDSGDEKLFF	TGCGCCAGCAGCATGGACAGCGGGGATGAAAAACTGTTTTTT	TRBV5-1	.	.	TRBJ1-4
CASSAGVQGLVREYF	TGTGCCAGCAGCGCAGGGGTACAGGGATTAGTTAGGGAGTACTTC	TRBV11-2	.	once	TRBJ2-7
CASSPRHYNEQFF	TGTGCCAGCAGCCCGAGGCATTACAATGAGCAGTTCTTC	TRBV14	.	.	TRBJ2-1
CASSLTSGYEQYF	TGTGCCAGCAGCTTGACTAGCGGCTACGAGCAGTACTTC	TRBV7-3	TRBD2	.	TRBJ2-7
CASSQVAGEQYF	TGTGCCAGCAGCCAAGTAGCGGGGGAGCAGTACTTC	TRBV7-9	TRBD2	.	TRBJ2-7
CASSRTTQETQYF	TGTGCCAGTAGCCGGACAACCCAAGAGACCCAGTACTTC	TRBV19	.	few	TRBJ2-5